This T cell receptor beta chain was identified in a study of cytotoxic CD8 clonotypes in ibrutinib-treated CLL. The assay was immunoSEQ multiplex PCR, and TCRdb's table has in-frame clones only and misses some. This table has some 35,000 clones, about 70% appearing once. This clone has more than one count but fewer than ten. Trimming removed 3 bases at V and 3 bases at J, with 9 bases between. Germline V gene sequence: CDR1 KGHSH, CDR2 LQKENI. This CDR3 is built from 13 residues. The sequence came from a human donor with chronic lymphocytic leukemia. The chain combines TRBV18 with TRBJ2-7; D is unclear. The sequenced sample was PBMCs, obtained before ibrutinib treatment. CDR3 amino acids: CASSPRGGYEQYF. CDR3 DNA sequence: TGTGCCAGCTCACCCCGAGGCGGCTACGAGCAGTACTTC.